The 18 T cell receptor beta chains listed next were all sequenced from one sample in a study of preoperative IRX-2 immunotherapy in early breast cancer. The protocol was immunoSEQ multiplex PCR, while the TCRdb copy is restricted to in-frame clones and leaves out a portion. The sample consists of approximately 27,000 clones, 80% to 90% of them appearing once. Regarding treatment: preoperative locoregional IRX-2 cytokine immunotherapy. Sequencing was performed on lymph node tissue, taken after IRX-2 immunotherapy. These receptor sequences come from a human donor with breast cancer.

The rearrangement links TRBV6-4 to TRBJ2-5; perhaps TRBD1 as D (6 bases). Germline-derived CDR1 and CDR2 are MRHNA and SNTAGT. The germline V and J ends were trimmed by 3 bases and 5 bases, with 10 bases remaining between them. The CDR3 is 13 residues long. CDR3 in amino acids: CASSETGPETQYF. DNA for the CDR3: TGTGCCAGCAGTGAAACAGGGCCGGAGACCCAGTACTTC.

J is TRBJ1-5 and V is TRBV11-3; 10 nucleotides agree with TRBD1. Looked up from germline, CDR1 is SGHNT and CDR2 is YENEEA. Trimming cost V 5 bases and J 5 bases; bases outside gene matches: 6. The CDR3 consists of 15 residues. CDR3 residues: CASSLTGQGDQPQHF. CDR3 nucleotide sequence: TGTGCCAGCAGCCTCACAGGACAGGGGGATCAGCCCCAGCATTTT.

The rearrangement uses TRBV28 and TRBJ1-4; the D gene is possibly TRBD1 (5 bases). This CDR3 contains 15 residues. Per the germline V gene, CDR1 is MDHEN and CDR2 is SYDVKM. Trimming left V 1 base short and J 3 bases short, with 9 bases between. The CDR3 DNA reads TGTGCCAGCAGTTTATCTGGGGCGGCTAATGAAAAACTGTTTTTT. Its protein is CASSLSGAANEKLFF.

The J gene is TRBJ2-1, the V gene TRBV5-1; unclear D gene. This CDR3 has 15 residues. V shed 0 bases and J shed 6 bases, with 13 bases lying between them. Germline V CDR1 and CDR2: SGHRS, YFSETQ. The CDR3 is CASSLGLEGPNEQFF. In DNA, the CDR3 is TGCGCCAGCAGCTTGGGTCTGGAAGGCCCCAATGAGCAGTTCTTC.

The V call is TRBV29-1, the J call TRBJ2-6; 7 positions agree with TRBD1. Trimming at V came to 6 bases and at J to 0 bases, leaving 2 bases not matched to a gene. CDR3 size: 14 residues. From germline, CDR1 is SQVTM and CDR2 ANQGSEA. The CDR3 loop reads CSVRGLSGANVLTF. The CDR3 bases are TGCAGCGTGAGGGGGCTCTCTGGGGCCAACGTCCTGACTTTC.

The V call is TRBV11-3, the J call TRBJ2-7; 7 bases align to TRBD1. Germline lookup yields CDR1 SGHNT and CDR2 YENEEA. The J segment lost 9 bases and the V segment lost 5 bases, leaving 16 bases of the junction unmatched. The CDR3 totals 15 residues. CDR3 DNA sequence: TGTGCCAGCAGCCCGAGGCGAGACAGGGCCTCGGGGCAGTACGTC. As protein: CASSPRRDRASGQYV.

The V gene is TRBV6-8, the J gene TRBJ1-1; 8 positions match TRBD1. The CDR3 totals 15 residues. Germline V gives CDR1 MNHGY, CDR2 SAAAGT. The trim removed 5 bases at V and 1 base at J, leaving 6 bases unmatched. CDR3 DNA sequence: TGTGCCAGCAGTAGCAGGGGGCGCGGGAACACTGAAGCTTTCTTT. Amino acids: CASSSRGRGNTEAFF.

V and J are TRBV18 and TRBJ2-5, with 7 bases that match TRBD1. Germline lookup yields CDR1 KGHSH and CDR2 LQKENI. CDR3 length equals 16 residues. Trimming removed 3 bases from V and 1 base from J; junction bases left unmatched: 8. The CDR3 bases are TGTGCCAGCTCACCCCCTGACAGGGCCCGCCAAGAGACCCAGTACTTC. Protein: CASSPPDRARQETQYF.

This clone has only a few counts. The chain uses TRBV6-8 and TRBJ1-4; no reliable D call. Trimming pared 6 bases from V and 5 bases from J, leaving 13 bases between. The CDR3 is 14 residues long. Germline V gene data show CDR1 as MNHGY and CDR2 as SAAAGT. CDR3 protein: CASRAGPKNEKLFF. In DNA form, the CDR3 reads TGTGCCAGCAGGGCTGGACCGAAAAATGAAAAACTGTTTTTT.

This rearrangement joins TRBV18 to TRBJ2-7; 13 nucleotides line up with TRBD2. V trimming: 5 bases; J trimming: 9 bases; junction bases outside the gene matches: 7. The germline V gene encodes CDR1 KGHSH and CDR2 LQKENI. The CDR3 covers 14 residues. Here the CDR3 DNA reads TGTGCCAGCTCAGTCGGACTAGCGGGGGCTGTGCAGTACGTC. Its translation is CASSVGLAGAVQYV.

J is TRBJ1-1 and V is TRBV12-5; D gene ambiguous. There are 12 residues in the CDR3. The germline V gene encodes CDR1 LGHNT and CDR2 FRNRAP. For the CDR3, the DNA is TGTGCCAGCGGATTATTGTACACTGAAGCTTTCTTT. This codes for CASGLLYTEAFF. Drawing the rest from reference TRBV12-5 and TRBJ1-1, the complete variable domain is DARVTQTPRHKVTEMGQEVTMRCQPILGHNTVFWYRQTMMQGLELLAYFRNRAPLDDSGMPKDRFSAEMPDATLATLKIQPSEPRDSAVYFCASGLLYTEAFFGQGTRLTVV.

The rearrangement joins TRBV11-3 to TRBJ1-1, with D possibly matching TRBD1 (6 bases). The germline V gene has CDR1 SGHNT and CDR2 YENEEA. Trimming took 1 base from V and 0 from J, leaving 12 bases between them. The CDR3 length is 16 residues. The CDR3 bases are TGTGCCAGCAGCTTAGGGACAGAGATCATGAACACTGAAGCTTTCTTT. Protein: CASSLGTEIMNTEAFF.

V gene TRBV10-2 combines with J gene TRBJ2-7, with TRBD2 matching 9 bases. Unmatched junction bases numbered 21, after V lost 3 bases and J lost 3 bases. This CDR3 has 20 amino acids. From germline, CDR1 is WSHSY and CDR2 SAAADI. The CDR3 nucleotides are TGCGCCAGCAGTGACCCCAATGCTAGCGGGGAGGATGAGTTTGGCTACGAGCAGTACTTC. Translated, it gives CASSDPNASGEDEFGYEQYF.

The chain couples TRBV6-8 to TRBJ1-1, with D possibly matching TRBD1 (6 bases). Germline V lookup: CDR1 MNHGY, CDR2 SAAAGT. Between the trimmed V and J ends, which lost 6 bases and 0 bases, there was a span of 14 bases. The CDR3 consists of 15 residues. CDR3 sequence: CASRLEGVMNTEAFF. In DNA, the CDR3 is TGTGCCAGCAGATTAGAGGGGGTTATGAACACTGAAGCTTTCTTT.

In regard to this clone: This same CDR3 is encoded by further DNA sequences in the sample. The J gene is TRBJ1-5, the V gene TRBV6-8, with D perhaps matching TRBD1 (5 bases). The V gene lost 2 bases and the J gene lost 7 bases, with 9 bases spanning the gap. The germline V gene encodes CDR1 MNHGY and CDR2 SAAAGT. The CDR3 consists of 13 residues. The DNA of the CDR3 is TGTGCCAGCAGTTACAGAGGGGACCAGCCCCAGCATTTT. It is translated as CASSYRGDQPQHF.

This clone was seen a handful of times. The rearrangement uses TRBV9 and TRBJ1-3; D not certain. The V gene lost 5 bases and the J gene lost 0 bases, with 6 bases spanning the gap. Looked up from germline, CDR1 is SGDLS and CDR2 is YYNGEE. The CDR3 has 13 residues. In DNA form, the CDR3 reads TGTGCCAGCAGTGAGAACTCTGGAAACACCATATATTTT. It is translated as CASSENSGNTIYF. Supplemented by reference TRBV9 and TRBJ1-3, the full variable domain reads DSGVTQTPKHLITATGQRVTLRCSPRSGDLSVYWYQQSLDQGLQFLIQYYNGEERAKGNILERFSAQQFPDLHSELNLSSLELGDSALYFCASSENSGNTIYFGEGSWLTVV.

The genes are TRBV11-3 and TRBJ1-3, with D perhaps matching TRBD1 (5 bases). The germline gives CDR1 SGHNT, CDR2 YENEEA. V was pared by 1 base and J by 0 bases, with 10 bases between. The CDR3 is 16 residues long. CDR3 region: CASSLVGTVSGNTIYF. The CDR3 DNA reads TGTGCCAGCAGCTTAGTTGGGACGGTCTCTGGAAACACCATATATTTT.

V gene TRBV27 combines with J gene TRBJ2-3, with 7 bases lining up with TRBD1. The germline gives CDR1 MNHEY, CDR2 SMNVEV (reference sequence). Trimming removed 10 bases from V and 2 bases from J; junction bases left unmatched: 6. This CDR3 comprises 13 residues. The CDR3 DNA sequence: TGTGCCACTACCGGGACAGACACAGATACGCAGTATTTT. Translated: CATTGTDTDTQYF.